The 21 T cell receptor beta chains listed next were all sequenced from one sample in a study of OX40 agonist ivuxolimab in advanced cancers. Using immunoSEQ multiplex PCR, the repertoire was profiled, and TCRdb retains in-frame clones only, with some absent. The table shows approximately 65,000 clones, with approximately 89% occurring only once. The sequencing here drew on CD4+ or CD8+ T cells sorted from blood, taken in a trial of the OX40 agonist ivuxolimab. Receptor source: an adult with an advanced solid tumor such as melanoma, head and neck, liver or kidney cancer.

This chain joins TRBV12-1 and TRBJ1-5; TRBD1, the table's D call, lacks a check against the DNA. TRBV12-1 is described as a pseudogene. The CDR3 is 17 residues long. This CDR3 reads CASSPLMTGVFNQPQHF. The CDR3 DNA reads TGTGCCAGCAGCCCCCTCATGACAGGGGTCTTCAATCAGCCCCAGCATTTT.

The chain joins TRBV28 to TRBJ2-4; the match to TRBD1 covers 7 bases. The CDR3 is made up of 14 amino acids. Germline V lookup: CDR1 MDHEN, CDR2 SYDVKM. Trimming removed 3 bases from V and 9 bases from J; junction bases left unmatched: 8. The CDR3 here is CASSLGDRELIQYF. The CDR3 bases are TGTGCCAGCAGTTTGGGAGACAGGGAGCTCATTCAGTACTTC.

The CDR3 DNA reads as TGTGCCAGCAGTGAAGCGTGGGCAGGCTCCGCCTACGAGCAGTACTTC. Its translation: CASSEAWAGSAYEQYF. The chain couples TRBV6-1 to TRBJ2-7, with D unclear. The CDR3 runs to 16 residues. The germline V gene has CDR1 MNHNS and CDR2 SASEGT. Trimming stripped 0 bases from V and 2 bases from J, with 14 bases between.

This clone was recorded once. The chain carries TRBV6-1 and TRBJ1-1; TRBD1 agrees at 9 bases. V was pared by 2 bases and J by 4 bases, with 14 bases of the junction left unmatched. The germline V gene has CDR1 MNHNS and CDR2 SASEGT. This CDR3 region has 18 residues. CDR3: CASSEIKGVTGGFTEAFF. The CDR3 DNA sequence: TGTGCCAGCAGTGAAATCAAAGGAGTTACAGGGGGCTTCACTGAAGCTTTCTTT.

This rearrangement joins TRBV11-2 to TRBJ1-4; TRBD1 is a possible D gene (6 bases). Germline lookup yields CDR1 SGHAT and CDR2 FQNNGV. Trimming left V 3 bases short and J 6 bases short, with 11 bases between. The length of the CDR3 is 14 residues. As DNA, the CDR3 is TGTGCCAGCAGCTTTCAGGGGCTTGATGAAAAACTGTTTTTT. It is translated as CASSFQGLDEKLFF.

The genes are TRBV27 and TRBJ2-3, with D maybe TRBD2 (5 bases). The ends were cut back, 3 bases at V and 0 bases at J, with 16 bases in the middle. Germline lookup yields CDR1 MNHEY and CDR2 SMNVEV (reference sequence). The CDR3 spans 17 residues. The DNA of the CDR3 is TGTGCCAGCAGTTTTCTGTGGGAGATGAGGAGCACAGATACGCAGTATTTT. Translated: CASSFLWEMRSTDTQYF.

J is TRBJ2-6 and V is TRBV5-4, with D uncertain. The CDR3 spans 15 residues. The germline V gene has CDR1 SGHNT and CDR2 YYREEE (reference sequence). V was trimmed by 5 bases and J by 2 bases, leaving 11 bases between them. Here the CDR3 reads CASSPDQTGANVLTF. The CDR3 bases are TGTGCCAGCAGTCCAGATCAGACTGGGGCCAACGTCCTGACTTTC. Together with reference TRBV5-4 and TRBJ2-6, the CDR3 gives the full variable domain: ETGVTQSPTHLIKTRGQQVTLRCSSQSGHNTVSWYQQALGQGPQFIFQYYREEENGRGNFPPRFSGLQFPNYSSELNVNALELDDSALYLCASSPDQTGANVLTFGAGSRLTVL.

This clone showed up just a few times. This chain joins TRBV20-1 and TRBJ1-1; a weak D match, TRBD1 (6 bases). The CDR3 is 10 amino acids. V was trimmed by 8 bases and J by 10 bases, leaving 14 bases between them. Germline V lookup: CDR1 DFQATT, CDR2 SNEGSKA (reference sequence). The CDR3 nucleotides are TGCAGTACCCTTTGGGGGGCAGCTTTCTTT. This gives the protein CSTLWGAAFF.

This clone was seen just once. This chain joins TRBV28 and TRBJ2-7; 9 positions match TRBD2. CDR3 size: 17 residues. Losses at the gene ends were 8 bases for V and 2 bases for J; bases not matched to a gene: 16. CDR1 and CDR2 from the germline V gene are MDHEN and SYDVKM. The CDR3 sequence is CASPPAVAGVRAYEQYF. In nucleotides, the CDR3 is TGTGCCAGCCCCCCCGCGGTAGCGGGAGTTCGGGCCTACGAGCAGTACTTC.

This clone was seen just once. CDR3 residues: CATSRAVGYSHYGYTF. The CDR3 DNA sequence: TGTGCCACCAGCAGAGCGGTGGGATACTCTCACTATGGCTACACCTTC. V usage is TRBV15 and J usage is TRBJ1-2, with no clear D. V lost 1 base, J lost 3 bases, and 15 bases lay in between. CDR1 is LNHNV, CDR2 YYDKDF, per germline (reference sequence). The length of the CDR3 is 16 residues.

The CDR3 sequence is CASSLLGNTEAFF. The CDR3 DNA reads as TGTGCCAGCAGTTTATTGGGGAACACTGAAGCTTTCTTT. J is TRBJ1-1 and V is TRBV28; no firm D call. The CDR3 is made up of 13 amino acids. Germline V CDR1 and CDR2: MDHEN, SYDVKM. The germline V and J ends were trimmed by 1 base and 1 base, with 4 bases remaining between them.

The gene calls are TRBV6-5 and TRBJ2-7, with D possibly matching TRBD2 (5 bases). This CDR3 is built from 14 residues. The V end was cut by 5 bases, the J end by 5 bases, with 16 bases between. Per germline, CDR1 MNHEY and CDR2 SVGAGI. The CDR3 sequence: CASSRGPRLHEQYF. The CDR3 region has the DNA TGTGCCAGCAGTAGAGGGCCGAGACTACACGAGCAGTACTTC.

This sequence joins TRBV11-2 and TRBJ2-4; perhaps TRBD2 as D (5 bases). Trimming cost V 6 bases and J 0 bases, with 12 bases left between them. There are 15 residues in the CDR3. Germline V gene lookup returns CDR1 SGHAT and CDR2 FQNNGV. The DNA of the CDR3 is TGTGCCAGCAGACCTAGGAGGCTAGCCAAAAACATTCAGTACTTC. This codes for CASRPRRLAKNIQYF. The full variable domain, with the rest looked up from reference TRBV11-2 and TRBJ2-4, is EAGVAQSPRYKIIEKRQSVAFWCNPISGHATLYWYQQILGQGPKLLIQFQNNGVVDDSQLPKDRFSAERLKGVDSTLKIQPAKLEDSAVYLCASRPRRLAKNIQYFGAGTRLSVL.

This clone was seen a single time. V usage is TRBV6-5 and J usage is TRBJ2-2; 8 nucleotides align to TRBD2. J gave up 8 bases and V 6 bases, and 8 bases lay outside the gene matches. The CDR3 is 14 residues long. The germline V gene encodes CDR1 MNHEY and CDR2 SVGAGI. For the CDR3, the DNA is TGTGCCAGCAGGCCGACTAGCGTGTCTGGGGAGCTGTTTTTT. Protein: CASRPTSVSGELFF.

The gene calls are TRBV4-3 and TRBJ2-1, with D perhaps matching TRBD2 (7 bases). The CDR3 totals 17 residues. Looked up from germline, CDR1 is LGHNA and CDR2 is YSLEER. The V end was cut by 0 bases, the J end by 3 bases, with 15 bases between. This chain's CDR3 is CASSQEGAGVGYNEQFF. CDR3 nucleotides: TGCGCCAGCAGCCAAGAGGGGGCGGGAGTAGGCTACAATGAGCAGTTCTTC.

The chain links TRBV19 to TRBJ2-5; TRBD1 is a possible D gene (5 bases). Deletions cut 6 bases from V and 5 bases from J, with 13 bases between. Germline lookup yields CDR1 LNHDA and CDR2 SQIVND (reference sequence). The CDR3 loop spans 13 amino acids. The CDR3 here is CASRARGQETQYF. In DNA, the CDR3 is TGTGCCAGTAGAGCAAGGGGTCAGGAGACCCAGTACTTC.

V is TRBV19 and J is TRBJ1-1; D is undetermined. Germline V CDR1 and CDR2: LNHDA, SQIVND (reference sequence). V was shortened by 1 base and J by 1 base, with 4 bases between the two germline ends. The CDR3 is 13 amino acids. CDR3 DNA sequence: TGTGCCAGTAGTATAGTAACGAACACTGAAGCTTTCTTT. As protein: CASSIVTNTEAFF.

The V and J genes are TRBV4-3 and TRBJ2-3, with 13 nucleotides matching TRBD2. In germline, CDR1 is LGHNA, CDR2 YSLEER. The V and J ends lost 4 bases and 4 bases, in that order; junction bases with no gene match: 8. The CDR3 runs to 17 residues. The CDR3 bases are TGCGCCAGCAGCCCTTCCCCGGGACTAGCGGGACCAGATACGCAGTATTTT. Translated, it gives CASSPSPGLAGPDTQYF.

The V and J genes are TRBV9 and TRBJ2-1, with D perhaps matching TRBD2 (5 bases). This CDR3 comprises 13 residues. Trimming took 3 bases from V and 6 from J, leaving 10 bases between them. CDR1 and CDR2 (germline): SGDLS, YYNGEE. The CDR3 loop reads CASSARAGNEQFF. As DNA, the CDR3 is TGTGCCAGCAGCGCGCGGGCAGGCAATGAGCAGTTCTTC.

The CDR3 spells CASSPDREETQYF. The CDR3 nucleotides are TGTGCCAGTAGCCCGGACAGGGAAGAGACCCAGTACTTC. The gene calls are TRBV19 and TRBJ2-5, with TRBD1 matching 8 bases. CDR3 size: 13 residues. With V trimmed by 6 bases and J by 3 bases, 3 bases remained unmatched. Germline V gene data show CDR1 as LNHDA and CDR2 as SQIVND (reference sequence).

The V call is TRBV6-6, the J call TRBJ2-1, with 12 bases matching TRBD2. The CDR3 runs to 16 residues. Germline-derived CDR1 and CDR2 are MNHNY and SVGAGI (reference sequence). The junction had 12 bases not matched to a gene; V was cut back by 7 bases and J by 8 bases. The CDR3 region is CASIRGLAGIVDEQFF. Written as DNA, the CDR3 is TGTGCCAGCATTCGAGGACTAGCGGGAATAGTAGATGAGCAGTTCTTC.